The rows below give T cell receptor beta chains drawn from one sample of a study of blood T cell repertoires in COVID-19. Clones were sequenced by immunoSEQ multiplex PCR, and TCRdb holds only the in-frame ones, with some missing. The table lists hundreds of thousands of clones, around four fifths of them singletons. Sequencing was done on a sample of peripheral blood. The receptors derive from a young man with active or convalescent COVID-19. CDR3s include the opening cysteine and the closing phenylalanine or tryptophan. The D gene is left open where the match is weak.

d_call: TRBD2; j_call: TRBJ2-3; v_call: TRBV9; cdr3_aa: CASSQTVSGGRLDTQYF
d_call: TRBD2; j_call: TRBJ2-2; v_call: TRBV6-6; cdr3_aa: CAGGEAGAPPGELFF
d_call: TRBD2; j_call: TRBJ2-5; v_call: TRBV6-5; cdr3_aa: CASSYARGVRETQYF
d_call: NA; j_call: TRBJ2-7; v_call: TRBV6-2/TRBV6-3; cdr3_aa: CASSTSYSYEQYF
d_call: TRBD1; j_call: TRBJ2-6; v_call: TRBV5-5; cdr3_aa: CASSLGSTGSGANVLTF
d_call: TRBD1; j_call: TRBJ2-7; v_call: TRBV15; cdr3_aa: CATSRGIGTAYEQYF
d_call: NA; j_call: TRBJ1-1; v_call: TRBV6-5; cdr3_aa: CASSPPTQGIAEAFF
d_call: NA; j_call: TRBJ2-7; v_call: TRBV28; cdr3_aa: CASSLHGRGLYEQYF
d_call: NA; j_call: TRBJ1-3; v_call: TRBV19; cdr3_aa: CASSKRLDTIYF
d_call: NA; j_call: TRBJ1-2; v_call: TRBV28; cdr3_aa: CASSLYTVRVGYTF
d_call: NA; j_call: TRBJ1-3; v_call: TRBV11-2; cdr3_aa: CASSWRQVGAGNTIYF
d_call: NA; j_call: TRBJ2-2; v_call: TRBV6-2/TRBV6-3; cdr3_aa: CASSFSHTGELFF
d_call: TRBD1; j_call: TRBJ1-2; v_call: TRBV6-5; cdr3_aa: CASSRDSNYGYTF
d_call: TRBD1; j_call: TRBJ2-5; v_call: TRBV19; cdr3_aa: CASSPTGVSQETQYF
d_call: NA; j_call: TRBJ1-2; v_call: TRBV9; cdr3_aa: CASSVVEGRSTF
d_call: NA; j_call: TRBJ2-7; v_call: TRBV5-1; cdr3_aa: CASSLEGYTYEQYF
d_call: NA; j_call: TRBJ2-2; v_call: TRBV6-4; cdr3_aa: CASSATGGNTGELFF
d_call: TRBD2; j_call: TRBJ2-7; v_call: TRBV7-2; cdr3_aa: CASSSASGRPSSYEQYF
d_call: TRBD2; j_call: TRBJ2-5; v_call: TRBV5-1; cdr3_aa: CASSLELAGGIQETQYF
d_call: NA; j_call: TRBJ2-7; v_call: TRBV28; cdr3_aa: CASSRTKLEQYF
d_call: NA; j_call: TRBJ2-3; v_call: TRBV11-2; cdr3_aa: CASSARGGVTDTQYF
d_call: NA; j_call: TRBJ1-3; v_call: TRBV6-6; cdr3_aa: CATRQSSHSGNTIYF
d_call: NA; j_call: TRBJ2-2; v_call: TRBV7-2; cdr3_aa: CASSLGAQRNTGELFF
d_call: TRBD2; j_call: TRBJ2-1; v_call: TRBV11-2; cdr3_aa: CASSPGLAGGRNEQFF
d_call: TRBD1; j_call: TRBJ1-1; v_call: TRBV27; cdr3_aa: CATRPGTALNTEAFF
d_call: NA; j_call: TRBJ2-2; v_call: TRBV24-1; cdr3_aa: CATKVGGAGTGELFF
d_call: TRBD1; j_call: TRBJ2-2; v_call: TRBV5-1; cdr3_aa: CASTYRGQGGELFF
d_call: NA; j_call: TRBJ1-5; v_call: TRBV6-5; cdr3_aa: CASSYSQGSSQPQHF
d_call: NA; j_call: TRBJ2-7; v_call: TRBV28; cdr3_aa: CASSFLGARTITYEQYF
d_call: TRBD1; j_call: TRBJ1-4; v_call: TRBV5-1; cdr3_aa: CASSLTGGDEKLFF
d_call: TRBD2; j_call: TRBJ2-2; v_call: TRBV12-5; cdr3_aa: CASGLLLAGVRTGELFF